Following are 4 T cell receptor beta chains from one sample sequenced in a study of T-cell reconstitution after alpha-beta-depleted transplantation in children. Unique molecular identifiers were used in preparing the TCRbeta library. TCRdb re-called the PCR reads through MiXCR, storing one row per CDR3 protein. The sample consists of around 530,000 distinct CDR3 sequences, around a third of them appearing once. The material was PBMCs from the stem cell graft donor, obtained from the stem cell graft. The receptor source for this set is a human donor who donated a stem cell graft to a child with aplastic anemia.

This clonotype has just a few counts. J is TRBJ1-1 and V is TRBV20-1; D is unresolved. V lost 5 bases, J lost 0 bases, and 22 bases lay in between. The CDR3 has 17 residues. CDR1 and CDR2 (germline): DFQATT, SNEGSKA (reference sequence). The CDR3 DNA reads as TGCAGTGCTCTCAAGGCGGGGAGGTCAACTATGAACACTGAAGCTTTCTTT. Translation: CSALKAGRSTMNTEAFF.

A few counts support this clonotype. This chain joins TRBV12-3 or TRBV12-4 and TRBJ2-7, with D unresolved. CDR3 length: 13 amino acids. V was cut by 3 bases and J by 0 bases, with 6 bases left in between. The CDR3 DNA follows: TGTGCCAGCAGTTTTGCGCTCTCCTACGAGCAGTACGTC. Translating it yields CASSFALSYEQYV.

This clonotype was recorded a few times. The CDR3 reads CASSSLSSGNTIYF. CDR3 sequence (DNA): TGTGCCAGCAGTTCCCTCTCCTCTGGAAACACCATATATTTT. The rearrangement joins TRBV27 to TRBJ1-3; D is ambiguous. Germline V CDR1 and CDR2: MNHEY, SMNVEV (reference sequence). The CDR3 is 14 amino acids. Trimming shortened V by 4 bases and J by 0 bases, and 7 bases separated the two germline ends.

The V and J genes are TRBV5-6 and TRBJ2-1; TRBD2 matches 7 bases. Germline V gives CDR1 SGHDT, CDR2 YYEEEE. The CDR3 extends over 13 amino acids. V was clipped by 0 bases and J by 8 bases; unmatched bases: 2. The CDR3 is CASSLASGDEQFF. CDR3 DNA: TGTGCCAGCAGCTTGGCTAGCGGTGATGAGCAGTTCTTC.